This T cell receptor (beta chain) is drawn from a study of CD8+ T cells in alopecia areata. Study conclusions and caveats: In patients, TCRs were shared less clearly than in mice, and HLA may possibly be involved.

RNA was extracted and reverse transcribed into cDNA as the sequencing template. Profiling relied on immunoSEQ multiplex PCR, and the TCRdb table lists in-frame clones only, not all of them. The sample records some 200,000 clones, approximately 60% being singletons. The junction had 6 bases not matched to a gene; V was cut back by 6 bases and J by 4 bases. Germline values: CDR1 ENHRY, CDR2 SYGVKD. The CDR3 spans 14 residues. With respect to this clone: The target antigen is unknown.

The sequenced material came from CD8+ T cells sorted from blood. The chain combines TRBV10-3 with TRBJ1-2, with 9 bases matching TRBD1. The origin of this receptor is a human donor in good health. The CDR3 sequence is CAISDRGEGYGYTF. The CDR3 DNA follows: TGTGCCATCAGCGACAGGGGGGAGGGCTATGGCTACACCTTC.